This TCR beta chain was sequenced during a study of blood T cell repertoires in COVID-19. Sequencing was performed with immunoSEQ multiplex PCR; in TCRdb, only in-frame clones are kept and a portion is missing. The repertoire holds about 130,000 clones, with 90% as singletons. Germline V lookup: CDR1 SGHNT, CDR2 YYREEE (reference sequence). The CDR3 sequence is 20 residues long. V trimming: 4 bases; J trimming: 0 bases; junction bases outside the gene matches: 18. The gene calls are TRBV5-4 and TRBJ2-7, with 11 bases aligning to TRBD2. The receptor comes from a man in his sixties with COVID-19, enrolled during active disease. The source material was peripheral blood. CDR3 in DNA: TGTGCCAGCAGCACAGGACAGTCGAGACTAGCGGGACGGAGCTCCTACGAGCAGTACTTC. This sequence encodes CASSTGQSRLAGRSSYEQYF.